This TCR beta chain is from a study of beta chain features in type 1 diabetes. Study-wide results and limits: Any PCR bias toward short templates would affect both groups alike. Across patients, naive, central memory and Treg TCRB repertoires exhibited apparently greater similarity than was observed across healthy donors. Shorter TCRB CDR3s, moderately but significantly so, marked every one of the four CD4+ subsets in Type 1 diabetes patients.

The authors reverse transcribed all of the isolated RNA, so sequencing captured expressed TCRB transcripts. Each sample of naive, central memory or regulatory T cells had, on average, around 3.5 million reads. Produced via immunoSEQ multiplex PCR; TCRdb's table is partial and in-frame only. The sample includes about 160,000 clones, over 7.5% of them seen just once. In germline, CDR1 is SGHDN, CDR2 FVKESK. Trimming shortened V by 1 base and J by 5 bases, and 14 bases separated the two germline ends. This CDR3 is 15 amino acids long. Note on this clone: Its cognate antigen is unknown.

The source material was central memory CD4+ T cells from blood. The genes are TRBV14 and TRBJ2-5; possible D gene TRBD2, 5 bases. The TCR originated in a young man in good health. For the CDR3, the DNA is TGTGCCAGCAGCCAAGGAGTGGCTAGAGGGGAGACCCAGTACTTC. As protein: CASSQGVARGETQYF.